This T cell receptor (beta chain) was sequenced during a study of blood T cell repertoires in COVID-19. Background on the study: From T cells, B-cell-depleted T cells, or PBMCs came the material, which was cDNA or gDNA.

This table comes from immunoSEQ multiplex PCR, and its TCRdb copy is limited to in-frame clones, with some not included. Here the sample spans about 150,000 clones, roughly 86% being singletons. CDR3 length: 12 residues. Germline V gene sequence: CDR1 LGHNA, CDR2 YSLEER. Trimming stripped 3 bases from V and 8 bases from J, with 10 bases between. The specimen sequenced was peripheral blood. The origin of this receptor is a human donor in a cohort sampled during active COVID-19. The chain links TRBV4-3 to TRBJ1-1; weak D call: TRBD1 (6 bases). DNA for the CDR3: TGCGCCAGCAGCCAGGCGGACAGCGAAGCTTTCTTT. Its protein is CASSQADSEAFF.